This T cell receptor beta chain was recorded in a study of response to subunit inactivated influenza vaccine. V was cut by 0 bases and J by 3 bases, with 17 bases left in between. The CDR3 extends over 17 amino acids. Germline V lookup: CDR1 ENHRY, CDR2 SYGVKD. TCRdb reprocessed the RT-PCR reads via MiXCR and lists one record per CDR3 protein. The sample holds hundreds of thousands of distinct CDR3 sequences, 15% to 20% seen once. Sample: PBMCs from blood, taken more than 4 days after vaccination. This clonotype was sampled from a man over 45 who received an inactivated influenza vaccine. This chain links TRBV10-3 with TRBJ2-5; D is unclear. As DNA, the CDR3 is TGTGCCATCAGTGAGTCGAGTAGCCCAACCTTAAAAGAGACCCAGTACTTC. Translation: CAISESSSPTLKETQYF.